This TCR beta chain was recovered during a study of T-cell reconstitution after alpha-beta-depleted transplantation in children. This clonotype was seen repeatedly, ten times or more. V was pared by 8 bases and J by 8 bases, with 22 bases between. This CDR3 has 14 amino acids. Looked up from germline, CDR1 is SQVTM and CDR2 is ANQGSEA. Preparation of the TCRbeta library involved a method that used unique molecular identifiers. Each CDR3 protein is one row after TCRdb ran MiXCR on the PCR reads. The repertoire holds roughly 170,000 distinct CDR3 sequences, with 6% to 7% as singletons. The specimen was PBMCs from the stem cell graft donor, collected from the stem cell graft. This sequence joins TRBV29-1 and TRBJ2-1; the D gene could be TRBD1 or TRBD2 (6 bases each). The TCR was taken from a human donor who donated a stem cell graft to a child with Wiskott-Aldrich syndrome. CDR3 loop: CSTLRGGPGDEQFF. CDR3 bases: TGCAGCACCCTCAGAGGGGGGCCCGGCGATGAGCAGTTCTTC.